This entry concerns a single T cell receptor (beta chain). This sample is part of a study of control samples from healthy donors and cancer patients. TCRdb keeps only in-frame clones here, not all; method: immunoSEQ multiplex PCR. This table has some 130,000 clones, more than 85% appearing once. Germline V gene lookup returns CDR1 SEHNR and CDR2 FQNEAQ (reference sequence). The CDR3 has 16 amino acids. Germline trimming cut 3 bases from V and 6 bases from J; bases unmatched to any gene: 9. The genes are TRBV7-9 and TRBJ2-1; TRBD2 agrees at 9 bases. Sequencing used blood. This TCR derives from a woman aged 25-40 years in good health. The CDR3 here is CASSLKTSGQGNEQFF. The CDR3 DNA reads as TGTGCCAGCAGCTTGAAGACTAGCGGCCAGGGCAATGAGCAGTTCTTC.